The 20 T cell receptor beta chains reported below all come from one sample, sequenced in a study of cytomegalovirus exposure and HLA in healthy donors (dated by TCRdb to about 2017). Library preparation was by the immunoSEQ multiplex PCR assay. TCRdb carries this immuneACCESS record with in-frame sequences only. Its versions omit some clonotypes, under half of them owing to an unresolved V gene in the studies checked, with the rest unexplained. Here the sample has about 120,000 clones; 85% to 90% occur a single time. Clones ranked in the top ten supply approximately 2.3% of the sample. The sequenced sample consisted of PBMCs. These receptors were obtained from a woman in her 30s in good health and CMV-seronegative.

The CDR3 spells CASTGDREVLGGYTF. The CDR3 DNA follows: TGTGCCAGCACGGGAGACAGGGAGGTTCTCGGAGGCTACACCTTC. The rearrangement links TRBV2 to TRBJ1-2, with 7 bases identical to TRBD1. Germline CDR1 SNHLY, CDR2 FYNNEI. V shed 7 bases, J shed 8 bases, and the junction held 16 bases outside the gene matches. The CDR3 is 15 amino acids.

The V and J genes are TRBV30 and TRBJ2-7, with D perhaps matching TRBD1 (6 bases). This CDR3 region has 16 residues. Germline values: CDR1 GTSNPN, CDR2 SVGIG (reference sequence). The V gene lost 1 base and the J gene lost 2 bases, with 18 bases spanning the gap. The CDR3 sequence: CAWSGGRRAGPYEQYF. DNA for the CDR3: TGTGCCTGGAGTGGGGGGCGCCGAGCAGGGCCCTACGAGCAGTACTTC. Full variable domain (remainder filled in from reference TRBV30 and TRBJ2-7): SQTIHQWPATLVQPVGSPLSLECTVEGTSNPNLYWYRQAAGRGLQLLFYSVGIGQISSEVPQNLSASRPQDRQFILSSKKLLLSDSGFYLCAWSGGRRAGPYEQYFGPGTRLTVT.

This chain links TRBV6-1 with TRBJ1-3; D remains unclear. CDR1 and CDR2 (germline): MNHNS, SASEGT. The CDR3 has 14 residues. Deletions cut 0 bases from V and 2 bases from J, with 5 bases between. CDR3 sequence: CASSEAVPGNTIYF. In DNA, the CDR3 is TGTGCCAGCAGTGAAGCCGTTCCTGGAAACACCATATATTTT.

This chain connects TRBV6-6 to TRBJ2-2; tentatively, D is TRBD2 (5 bases). Between the trimmed V and J ends, which lost 5 bases and 7 bases, there was a span of 8 bases. This CDR3 is 12 amino acids long. CDR1 and CDR2 from the germline V gene are MNHNY and SVGAGI (reference sequence). CDR3 nucleotide sequence: TGTGCCAGCAGTCTAGCTGTCGGGGAGCTGTTTTTT. Amino acid sequence: CASSLAVGELFF.

This chain uses TRBV6-6 with TRBJ2-1; 7 bases align to TRBD2. Germline V gene data show CDR1 as MNHNY and CDR2 as SVGAGI (reference sequence). The ends lost 5 bases at V and 6 bases at J; junction bases unmatched: 4. The CDR3 extends over 13 amino acids. The CDR3 protein is CASSGLGANEQFF. CDR3 in DNA: TGTGCCAGCAGTGGACTAGGAGCCAATGAGCAGTTCTTC.

The genes are TRBV7-2 and TRBJ2-7; D perhaps matches TRBD2 (6 bases). The CDR3 runs 13 residues. The germline V and J ends were trimmed by 3 bases and 6 bases, with 12 bases remaining between them. CDR1 is SGHTA and CDR2 is FQGNSA in the germline V gene. The CDR3, as DNA: TGTGCCAGCAGCTTTAGGGACTCAGGCGAGCAGTACTTC. The encoded protein is CASSFRDSGEQYF.

Here the CDR3 reads CAWSVGRGAPYEQYF. The CDR3, as DNA: TGTGCCTGGAGTGTGGGGCGGGGGGCCCCTTACGAGCAGTACTTC. The chain couples TRBV30 to TRBJ2-7; 8 nucleotides match TRBD2. The CDR3 contains 15 residues. Germline V gene sequence: CDR1 GTSNPN, CDR2 SVGIG (reference sequence). Trimming took 0 bases from V and 4 from J; bases not matched to a gene: 8.

This chain connects TRBV7-9 to TRBJ1-1; TRBD1 matches 9 bases. The ends lost 1 base at V and 3 bases at J; junction bases unmatched: 0. The CDR3 covers 14 residues. CDR1 SEHNR and CDR2 FQNEAQ come from the germline V gene (reference sequence). CDR3 loop: CASSLGQGDTEAFF. CDR3 sequence (DNA): TGTGCCAGCAGCTTAGGACAGGGGGACACTGAAGCTTTCTTT.

V is TRBV7-3 and J is TRBJ2-3; D unclear. Trimming removed 0 bases at V and 1 base at J, with 5 bases between. In germline, CDR1 is SGHTA, CDR2 FQGTGA. The CDR3 has 14 amino acids. The CDR3 coding sequence is TGTGCCAGCAGCTTAACTTCGGGCACAGATACGCAGTATTTT. Translated, it gives CASSLTSGTDTQYF.

Remarks on this clone: This CDR3 is also generated by other DNA sequences in the sample. V is TRBV19 and J is TRBJ2-7, with a tentative D call TRBD1 (6 bases). The CDR3 totals 14 residues. The germline gives CDR1 LNHDA, CDR2 SQIVND (reference sequence). V was cut by 1 base and J by 2 bases, with 9 bases left in between. CDR3 coding DNA: TGTGCCAGTAGTATAGGAGGGACAACCTACGAGCAGTACTTC. Its translation: CASSIGGTTYEQYF.

The chain carries TRBV6-5 and TRBJ2-1; D is perhaps TRBD2 (5 bases). This CDR3 region has 13 residues. The V end lost 9 bases, the J end lost 6 bases, and 15 bases lay between the germline ends. Germline V CDR1 and CDR2: MNHEY, SVGAGI. CDR3 sequence: CASRASPGNEQFF. CDR3 DNA sequence: TGTGCCAGTCGGGCTAGCCCAGGCAATGAGCAGTTCTTC.

This chain connects TRBV19 to TRBJ1-2; TRBD1 might be the D (6 bases). This CDR3 is built from 14 residues. Germline V gives CDR1 LNHDA, CDR2 SQIVND (reference sequence). V lost 7 bases and J 3 bases, leaving 15 bases between the germline ends. CDR3 coding DNA: TGTGCCAGTACGCACAGGGCGTTGGACTATGGCTACACCTTC. It codes for CASTHRALDYGYTF.

This chain uses TRBV19 with TRBJ2-2, with a possible D match to TRBD2 (5 bases). Germline assignment: CDR1 LNHDA and CDR2 SQIVND (reference sequence). Trimming took 7 bases from V and 1 from J, leaving 13 bases between them. The CDR3 consists of 15 residues. CDR3 region: CASKRADLNTGELFF. CDR3 in DNA: TGTGCCAGTAAGAGGGCTGATCTGAACACCGGGGAGCTGTTTTTT.

The V call is TRBV20-1, the J call TRBJ1-1; D remains ambiguous. V lost 7 bases, J lost 6 bases, and 9 bases lay in between. The CDR3 length is 10 residues. The germline gives CDR1 DFQATT, CDR2 SNEGSKA (reference sequence). CDR3 region: CSVGRAEAFF. The CDR3 DNA reads as TGCAGTGTTGGGCGGGCTGAAGCTTTCTTT.

The rearrangement joins TRBV12-5 to TRBJ2-1; 7 positions agree with TRBD1. Germline V gives CDR1 LGHNT, CDR2 FRNRAP. CDR3 length: 16 amino acids. V lost 5 bases to trimming and J lost 0 bases; unmatched junction nucleotides: 7. In DNA form, the CDR3 reads TGTGCTAGTGGTAAGAGACAGGGAAGCTCCTACAATGAGCAGTTCTTC. Amino acids: CASGKRQGSSYNEQFF. The full variable domain, completed using reference TRBV12-5 and TRBJ2-1, is DARVTQTPRHKVTEMGQEVTMRCQPILGHNTVFWYRQTMMQGLELLAYFRNRAPLDDSGMPKDRFSAEMPDATLATLKIQPSEPRDSAVYFCASGKRQGSSYNEQFFGPGTRLTVL.

The genes are TRBV7-9 and TRBJ1-5; 10 bases align to TRBD1. The ends lost 4 bases at V and 3 bases at J; junction bases unmatched: 3. The CDR3 is 15 amino acids. Per the germline V gene, CDR1 is SEHNR and CDR2 is FQNEAQ (reference sequence). Here the CDR3 DNA reads TGTGCCAGCAGCTCGGGACAGGGGAACAATCAGCCCCAGCATTTT. Protein product: CASSSGQGNNQPQHF.

This clone was seen only a few times. The V gene is TRBV7-9, the J gene TRBJ2-7; TRBD2 might be the D (6 bases). Trimming cost V 5 bases and J 7 bases, with 12 bases left between them. This CDR3 is 12 amino acids long. The germline V gene has CDR1 SEHNR and CDR2 FQNEAQ (reference sequence). The CDR3 nucleotides are TGTGCCAGCAGCCCCGAACGGGGGGAGCAGTACTTC. Its translation: CASSPERGEQYF.

This clone has just one count. The chain combines TRBV5-6 with TRBJ1-6; 9 nucleotides align to TRBD1. CDR3 length equals 16 residues. The trim removed 2 bases at V and 5 bases at J, leaving 5 bases unmatched. CDR1 is SGHDT and CDR2 is YYEEEE in the germline V gene. The CDR3 protein is CASSLRWTGDNSPLHF. For the CDR3, the DNA is TGTGCCAGCAGCTTAAGGTGGACAGGGGATAATTCACCCCTCCACTTT.

The chain uses TRBV25-1 and TRBJ1-1; no clear D gene. The CDR3 totals 14 residues. The V end lost 6 bases, the J end lost 2 bases, and 13 bases lay between the germline ends. Germline CDR1 is MGHDK and CDR2 is SYGVNS. In DNA, the CDR3 is TGTGCCAGCAGGGCAGGTCCCCTAAACACTGAAGCTTTCTTT. Its translation: CASRAGPLNTEAFF.

J is TRBJ2-5 and V is TRBV30, with 8 bases matching TRBD2. CDR3 size: 12 residues. Trimming cost V 3 bases and J 7 bases; bases outside gene matches: 4. Germline CDR1 is GTSNPN and CDR2 is SVGIG (reference sequence). CDR3 in amino acids: CAWSGGVATQYF. As DNA, the CDR3 is TGTGCCTGGAGCGGGGGGGTGGCGACCCAGTACTTC.